This T cell receptor beta chain was profiled in a study of blood T cell repertoires in COVID-19. About the research overall: Some COVID-19 samples were acute and others convalescent; all came from the United States, Italy and Spain.

Repertoires were generated with immunoSEQ multiplex PCR, while TCRdb's copy carries only in-frame clones and drops some. The sample carries some 48,000 clones, approximately 89% recorded once. Germline assignment: CDR1 SGHRS and CDR2 YFSETQ. The CDR3 sequence is 15 residues long. V was clipped by 0 bases and J by 0 bases, with 4 bases between them. The J gene is TRBJ2-6, the V gene TRBV5-1; D is ambiguous. What was sequenced was peripheral blood. The clonotype comes from a woman aged 80 or over with acute or convalescent COVID-19. The CDR3 DNA reads TGCGCCAGCAGCTTGGTCGTCTCTGGGGCCAACGTCCTGACTTTC. Amino acids: CASSLVVSGANVLTF.